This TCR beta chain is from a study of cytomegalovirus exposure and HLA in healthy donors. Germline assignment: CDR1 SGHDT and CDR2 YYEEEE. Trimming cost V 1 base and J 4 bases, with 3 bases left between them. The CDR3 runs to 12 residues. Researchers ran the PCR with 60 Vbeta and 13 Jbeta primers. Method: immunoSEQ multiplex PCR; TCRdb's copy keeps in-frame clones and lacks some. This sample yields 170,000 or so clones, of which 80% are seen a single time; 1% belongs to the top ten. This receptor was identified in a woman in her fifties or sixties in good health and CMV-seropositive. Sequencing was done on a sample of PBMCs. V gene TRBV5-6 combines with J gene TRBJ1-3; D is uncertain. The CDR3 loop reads CASSLLGNTIYF. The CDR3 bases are TGTGCCAGCAGCTTGCTGGGAAACACCATATATTTT.